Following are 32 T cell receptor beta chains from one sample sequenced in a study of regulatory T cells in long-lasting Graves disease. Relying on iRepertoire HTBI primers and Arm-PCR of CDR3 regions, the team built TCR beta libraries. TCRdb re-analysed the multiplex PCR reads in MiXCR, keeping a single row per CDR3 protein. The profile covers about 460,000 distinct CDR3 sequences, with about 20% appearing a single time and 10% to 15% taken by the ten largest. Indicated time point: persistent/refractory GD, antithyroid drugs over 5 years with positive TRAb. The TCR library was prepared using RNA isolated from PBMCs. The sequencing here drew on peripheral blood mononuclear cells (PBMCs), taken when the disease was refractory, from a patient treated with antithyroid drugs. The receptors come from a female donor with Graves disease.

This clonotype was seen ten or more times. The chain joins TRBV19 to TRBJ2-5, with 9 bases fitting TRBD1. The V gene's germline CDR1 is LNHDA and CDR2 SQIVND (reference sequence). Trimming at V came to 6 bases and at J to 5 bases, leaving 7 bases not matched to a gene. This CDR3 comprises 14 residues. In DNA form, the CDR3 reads TGTGCCAGTAGCCCGGGACAGGGACTGGAGACCCAGTACTTC. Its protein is CASSPGQGLETQYF.

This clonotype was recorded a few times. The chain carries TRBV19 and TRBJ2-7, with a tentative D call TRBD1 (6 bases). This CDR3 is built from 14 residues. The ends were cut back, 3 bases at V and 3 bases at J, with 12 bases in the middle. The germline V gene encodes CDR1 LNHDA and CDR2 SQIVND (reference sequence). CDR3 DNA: TGTGCCAGTAGTATTGGAGGCAGGGGCTACGAGCAGTACTTC. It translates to CASSIGGRGYEQYF.

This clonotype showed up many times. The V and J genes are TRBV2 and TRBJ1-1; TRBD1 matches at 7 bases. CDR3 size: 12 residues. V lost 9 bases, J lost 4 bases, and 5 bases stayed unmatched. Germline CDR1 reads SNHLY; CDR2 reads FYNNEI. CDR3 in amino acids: CASLQGVTEAFF. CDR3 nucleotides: TGTGCCAGTCTCCAGGGGGTCACTGAAGCTTTCTTT. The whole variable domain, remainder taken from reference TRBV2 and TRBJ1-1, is EPEVTQTPSHQVTQMGQEVILRCVPISNHLYFYWYRQILGQKVEFLVSFYNNEISEKSEIFDDQFSVERPDGSNFTLKIRSTKLEDSAMYFCASLQGVTEAFFGQGTRLTVV.

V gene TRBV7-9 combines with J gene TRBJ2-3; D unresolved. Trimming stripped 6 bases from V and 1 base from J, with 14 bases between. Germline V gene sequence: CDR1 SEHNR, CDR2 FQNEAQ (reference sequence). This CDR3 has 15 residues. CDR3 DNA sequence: TGTGCCAGCAGTTACGGCTACGGCGGCACAGATACGCAGTATTTT. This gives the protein CASSYGYGGTDTQYF.

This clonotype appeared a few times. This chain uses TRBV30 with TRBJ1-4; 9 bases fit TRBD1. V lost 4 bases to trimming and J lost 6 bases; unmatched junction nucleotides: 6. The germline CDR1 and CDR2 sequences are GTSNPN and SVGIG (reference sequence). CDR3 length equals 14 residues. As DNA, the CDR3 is TGTGCCTGGAACCCGGGACAGGGAGATGAAAAACTGTTTTTT. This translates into CAWNPGQGDEKLFF.

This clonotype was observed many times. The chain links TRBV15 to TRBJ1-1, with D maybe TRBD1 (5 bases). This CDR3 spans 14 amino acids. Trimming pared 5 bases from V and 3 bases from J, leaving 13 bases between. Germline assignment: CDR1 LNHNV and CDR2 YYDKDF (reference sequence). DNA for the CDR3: TGTGCCACCAGCGCCAGGGCGGGTGACACTGAAGCTTTCTTT. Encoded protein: CATSARAGDTEAFF.

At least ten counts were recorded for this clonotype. CDR3 sequence reads: CASSLSSGTGYSPLHF. The CDR3 nucleotides read TGTGCCAGCAGCTTAAGTTCCGGGACAGGGTACTCACCCCTCCACTTT. The chain joins TRBV7-2 to TRBJ1-6; TRBD1 matches 9 bases. This CDR3 comprises 16 residues. Germline V gene lookup returns CDR1 SGHTA and CDR2 FQGNSA. V dropped 2 bases and J dropped 10; count of bases not matched to a gene: 9.

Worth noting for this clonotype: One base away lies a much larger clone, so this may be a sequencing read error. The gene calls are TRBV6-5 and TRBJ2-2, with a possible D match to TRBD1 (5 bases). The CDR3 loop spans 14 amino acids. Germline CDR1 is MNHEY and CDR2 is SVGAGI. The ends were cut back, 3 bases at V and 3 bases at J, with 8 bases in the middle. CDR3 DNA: TGTGCCAGCAGTTATAGACAGTACACCGGGGAGCTGTTTTTT. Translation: CASSYRQYTGELFF.

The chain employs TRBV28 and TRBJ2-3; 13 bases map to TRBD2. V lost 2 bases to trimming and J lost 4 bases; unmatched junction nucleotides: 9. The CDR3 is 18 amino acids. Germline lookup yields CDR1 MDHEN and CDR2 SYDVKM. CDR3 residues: CASSLPPGLAGDSDTQYF. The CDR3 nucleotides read TGTGCCAGCAGTTTACCCCCAGGACTAGCGGGGGACTCAGATACGCAGTATTTT. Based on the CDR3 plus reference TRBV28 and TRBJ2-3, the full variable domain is DVKVTQSSRYLVKRTGEKVFLECVQDMDHENMFWYRQDPGLGLRLIYFSYDVKMKEKGDIPEGYSVSREKKERFSLILESASTNQTSMYLCASSLPPGLAGDSDTQYFGPGTRLTVL.

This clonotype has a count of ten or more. The CDR3 loop is CASRPGTVPLGGREKLFF. Written as DNA, the CDR3 is TGTGCCAGCAGACCCGGGACAGTGCCCTTGGGAGGGCGTGAAAAACTGTTTTTT. The chain employs TRBV6-1 and TRBJ1-4; 7 bases line up with TRBD1. The CDR3 extends over 18 amino acids. V shed 6 bases, J shed 7 bases, and the junction held 20 bases outside the gene matches. Germline CDR1 and CDR2: MNHNS and SASEGT.

The CDR3, as DNA: TGTGCCAGCAGTTTAGACGGGAGGGGCTATGGCTACACCTTC. Translation gives CASSLDGRGYGYTF. This chain joins TRBV27 and TRBJ1-2, with D possibly TRBD1 on 5 matching bases. Germline V gives CDR1 MNHEY, CDR2 SMNVEV (reference sequence). The CDR3 has 14 amino acids. Trimming shortened V by 2 bases and J by 4 bases, and 11 bases separated the two germline ends.

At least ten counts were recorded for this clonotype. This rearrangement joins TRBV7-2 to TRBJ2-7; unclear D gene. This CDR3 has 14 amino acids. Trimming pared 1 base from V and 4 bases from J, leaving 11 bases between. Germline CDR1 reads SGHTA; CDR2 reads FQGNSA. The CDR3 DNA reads TGTGCCAGCAGCTTAGAGAGGCAGACTTACGAGCAGTACTTC. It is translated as CASSLERQTYEQYF.

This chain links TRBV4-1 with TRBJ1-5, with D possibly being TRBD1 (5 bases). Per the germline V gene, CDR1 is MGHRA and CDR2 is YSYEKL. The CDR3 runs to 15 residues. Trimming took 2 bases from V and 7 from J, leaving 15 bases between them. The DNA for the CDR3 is TGCGCCAGCAGCCAATCGGATAGGGGATACCAGCCCCAGCATTTT. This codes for CASSQSDRGYQPQHF.

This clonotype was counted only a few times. The CDR3 coding sequence is TGTGCCAGCAGCTATCTTAAGGGAACTGAAGCTTTCTTT. Protein product: CASSYLKGTEAFF. The chain carries TRBV14 and TRBJ1-1; D not certain. There are 13 residues in the CDR3. Germline V CDR1 and CDR2: SGHDN, FVKESK. Trimming removed 5 bases at V and 5 bases at J, with 12 bases between.

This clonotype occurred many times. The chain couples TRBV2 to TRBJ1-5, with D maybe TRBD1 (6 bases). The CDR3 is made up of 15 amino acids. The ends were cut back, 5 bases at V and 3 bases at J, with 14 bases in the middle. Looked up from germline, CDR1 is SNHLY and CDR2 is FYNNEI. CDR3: CASSSRGRTNQPQHF. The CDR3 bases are TGTGCCAGCAGTAGCAGGGGTCGCACCAATCAGCCCCAGCATTTT.

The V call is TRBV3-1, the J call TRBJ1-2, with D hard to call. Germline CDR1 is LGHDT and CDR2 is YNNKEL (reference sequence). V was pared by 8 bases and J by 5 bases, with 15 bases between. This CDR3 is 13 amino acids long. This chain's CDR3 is CASRSDGTYGYTF. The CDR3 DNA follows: TGTGCCAGCCGTTCGGACGGAACGTATGGCTACACCTTC.

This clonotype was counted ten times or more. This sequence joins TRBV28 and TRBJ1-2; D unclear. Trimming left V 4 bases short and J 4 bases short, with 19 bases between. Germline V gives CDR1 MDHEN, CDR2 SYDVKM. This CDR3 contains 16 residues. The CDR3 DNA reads TGTGCCAGCAGTTCCGAGCACCTTCCCCCCCTCTATGGCTACACCTTC. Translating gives CASSSEHLPPLYGYTF.

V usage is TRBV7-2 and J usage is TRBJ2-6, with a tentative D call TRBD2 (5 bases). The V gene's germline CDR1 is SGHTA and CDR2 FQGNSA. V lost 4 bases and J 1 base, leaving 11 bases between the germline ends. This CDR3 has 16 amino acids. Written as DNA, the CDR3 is TGTGCCAGCAGCTCCCCCCGGGGATCTGGGGCCAACGTCCTGACTTTC. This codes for CASSSPRGSGANVLTF.

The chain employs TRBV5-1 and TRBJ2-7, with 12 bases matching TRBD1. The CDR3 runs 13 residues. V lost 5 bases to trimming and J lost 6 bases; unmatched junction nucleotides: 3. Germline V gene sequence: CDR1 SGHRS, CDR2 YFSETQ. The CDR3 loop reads CASRGTGGFEQYF. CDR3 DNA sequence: TGCGCCAGCAGGGGGACAGGGGGCTTCGAGCAGTACTTC.

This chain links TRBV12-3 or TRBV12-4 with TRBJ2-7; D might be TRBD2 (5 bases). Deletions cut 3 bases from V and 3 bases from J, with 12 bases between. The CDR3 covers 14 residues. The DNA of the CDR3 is TGTGCCAGCAGTTTTTCGGGGAGAGGCTACGAGCAGTACTTC. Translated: CASSFSGRGYEQYF.

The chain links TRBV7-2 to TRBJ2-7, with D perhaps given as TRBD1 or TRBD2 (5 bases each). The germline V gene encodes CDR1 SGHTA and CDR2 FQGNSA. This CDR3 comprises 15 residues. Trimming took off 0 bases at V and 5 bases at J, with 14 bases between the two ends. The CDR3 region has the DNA TGTGCCAGCAGCTTAGCTACAGGAGGAGGAGACGAGCAGTACTTC. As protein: CASSLATGGGDEQYF.

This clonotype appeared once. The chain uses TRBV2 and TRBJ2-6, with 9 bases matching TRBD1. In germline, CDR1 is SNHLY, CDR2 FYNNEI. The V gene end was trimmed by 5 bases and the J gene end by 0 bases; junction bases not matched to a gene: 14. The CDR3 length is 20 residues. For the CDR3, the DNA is TGTGCCAGCAGTCCCCCGGACAGGACAGGGGTAACCTCTGGGGCCAACGTCCTGACTTTC. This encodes CASSPPDRTGVTSGANVLTF.

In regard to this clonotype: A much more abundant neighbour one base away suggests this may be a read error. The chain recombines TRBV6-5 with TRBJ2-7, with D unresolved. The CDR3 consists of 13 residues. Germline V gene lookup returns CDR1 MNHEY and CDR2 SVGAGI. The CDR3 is CASSYKSSYEQHF. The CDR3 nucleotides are TGTGCCAGCAGTTACAAAAGCTCCTACGAGCAGCACTTC.

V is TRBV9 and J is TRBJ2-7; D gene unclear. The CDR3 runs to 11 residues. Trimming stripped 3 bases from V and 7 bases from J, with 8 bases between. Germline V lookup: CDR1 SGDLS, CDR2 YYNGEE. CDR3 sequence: CASSGASEQYF. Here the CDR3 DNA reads TGTGCCAGCAGCGGGGCTTCTGAGCAGTACTTC.

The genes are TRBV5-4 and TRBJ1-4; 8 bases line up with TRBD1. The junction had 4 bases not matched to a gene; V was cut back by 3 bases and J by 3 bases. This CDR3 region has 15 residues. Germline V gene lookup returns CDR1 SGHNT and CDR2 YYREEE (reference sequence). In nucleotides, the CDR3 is TGTGCCAGCAGCTGGGGGACAGGCGCTAATGAAAAACTGTTTTTT. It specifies CASSWGTGANEKLFF.

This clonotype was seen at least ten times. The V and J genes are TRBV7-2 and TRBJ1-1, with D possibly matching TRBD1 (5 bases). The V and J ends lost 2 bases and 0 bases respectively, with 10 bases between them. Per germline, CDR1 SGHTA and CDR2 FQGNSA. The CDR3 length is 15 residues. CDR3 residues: CASSLSGGMNTEAFF. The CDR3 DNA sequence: TGTGCCAGCAGCTTAAGCGGGGGGATGAACACTGAAGCTTTCTTT.

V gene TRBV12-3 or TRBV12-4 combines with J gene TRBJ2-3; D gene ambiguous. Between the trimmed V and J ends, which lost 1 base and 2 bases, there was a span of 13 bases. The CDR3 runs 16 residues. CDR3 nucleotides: TGTGCCAGCAGTTTAGTCCTGTCGCATCCCACAGATACGCAGTATTTT. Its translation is CASSLVLSHPTDTQYF.

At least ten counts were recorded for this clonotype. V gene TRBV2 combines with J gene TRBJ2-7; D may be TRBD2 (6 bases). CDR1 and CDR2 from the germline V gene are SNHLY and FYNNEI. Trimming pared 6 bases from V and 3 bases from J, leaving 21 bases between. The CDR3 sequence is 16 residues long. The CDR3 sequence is CASRGLQDAAYYEQYF. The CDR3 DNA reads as TGTGCCAGCAGAGGACTACAGGACGCCGCATACTACGAGCAGTACTTC. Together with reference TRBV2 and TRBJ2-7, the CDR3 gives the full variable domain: EPEVTQTPSHQVTQMGQEVILRCVPISNHLYFYWYRQILGQKVEFLVSFYNNEISEKSEIFDDQFSVERPDGSNFTLKIRSTKLEDSAMYFCASRGLQDAAYYEQYFGPGTRLTVT.

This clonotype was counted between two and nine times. This CDR3 is CASGPSGGTTDTQYF. CDR3 bases: TGTGCCAGCGGTCCTAGCGGGGGGACGACAGATACGCAGTATTTT. V usage is TRBV9 and J usage is TRBJ2-3, with 11 bases identical to TRBD2. The ends lost 7 bases at V and 3 bases at J; junction bases unmatched: 7. Germline V gene sequence: CDR1 SGDLS, CDR2 YYNGEE. The CDR3 runs to 15 residues.

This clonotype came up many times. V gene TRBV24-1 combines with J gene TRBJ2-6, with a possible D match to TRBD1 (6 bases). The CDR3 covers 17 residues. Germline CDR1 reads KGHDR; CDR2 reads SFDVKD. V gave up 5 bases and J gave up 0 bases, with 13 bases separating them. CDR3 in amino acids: CATSGTGHPSGANVLTF. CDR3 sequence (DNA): TGTGCCACCAGTGGCACGGGACATCCCTCTGGGGCCAACGTCCTGACTTTC.

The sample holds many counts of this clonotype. CDR3 bases: TGTGCCAGCAGTTTATACGGGATTAACACCGGGGAGCTGTTTTTT. Protein sequence: CASSLYGINTGELFF. V is TRBV28 and J is TRBJ2-2, with D maybe TRBD2 (5 bases). Trimming removed 1 base at V and 2 bases at J, with 8 bases between. The CDR3 is 15 amino acids. CDR1 is MDHEN, CDR2 SYDVKM, per germline.

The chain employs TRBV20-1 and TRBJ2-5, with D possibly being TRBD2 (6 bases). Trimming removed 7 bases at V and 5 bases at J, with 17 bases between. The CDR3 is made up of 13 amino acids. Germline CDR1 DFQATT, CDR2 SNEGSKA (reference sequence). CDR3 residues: CSGSEAGYETQYF. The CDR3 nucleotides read TGCAGTGGGTCGGAGGCGGGGTATGAGACCCAGTACTTC.